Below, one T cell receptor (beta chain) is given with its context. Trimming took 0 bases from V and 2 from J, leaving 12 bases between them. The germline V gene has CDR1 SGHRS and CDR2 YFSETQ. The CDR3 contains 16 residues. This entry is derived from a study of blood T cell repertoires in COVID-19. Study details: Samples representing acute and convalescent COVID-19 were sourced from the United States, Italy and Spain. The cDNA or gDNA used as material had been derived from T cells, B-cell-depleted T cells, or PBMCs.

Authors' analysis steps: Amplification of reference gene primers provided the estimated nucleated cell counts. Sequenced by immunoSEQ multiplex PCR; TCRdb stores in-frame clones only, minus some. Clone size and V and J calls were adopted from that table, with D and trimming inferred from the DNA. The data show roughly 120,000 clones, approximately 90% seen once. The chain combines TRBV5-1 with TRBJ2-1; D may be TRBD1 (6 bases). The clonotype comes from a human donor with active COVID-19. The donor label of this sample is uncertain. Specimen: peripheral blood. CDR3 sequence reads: CASSLVTQGPYNEQFF. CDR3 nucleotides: TGCGCCAGCAGCTTGGTCACCCAGGGGCCCTACAATGAGCAGTTCTTC. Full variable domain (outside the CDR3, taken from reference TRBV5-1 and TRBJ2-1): KAGVTQTPRYLIKTRGQQVTLSCSPISGHRSVSWYQQTPGQGLQFLFEYFSETQRNKGNFPGRFSGRQFSNSRSEMNVSTLELGDSALYLCASSLVTQGPYNEQFFGPGTRLTVL.